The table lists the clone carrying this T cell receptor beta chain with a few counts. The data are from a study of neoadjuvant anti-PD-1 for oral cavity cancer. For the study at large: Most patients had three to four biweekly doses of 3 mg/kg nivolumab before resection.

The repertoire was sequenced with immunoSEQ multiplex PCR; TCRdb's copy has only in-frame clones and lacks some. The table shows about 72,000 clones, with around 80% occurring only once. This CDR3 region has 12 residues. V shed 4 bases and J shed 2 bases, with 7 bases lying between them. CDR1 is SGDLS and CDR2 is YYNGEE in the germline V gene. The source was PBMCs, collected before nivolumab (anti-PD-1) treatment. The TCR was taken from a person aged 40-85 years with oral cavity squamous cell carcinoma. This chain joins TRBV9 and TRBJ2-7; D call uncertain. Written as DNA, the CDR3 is TGTGCCAGCAGCCCCCGGGCCTACGAGCAGTACTTC. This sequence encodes CASSPRAYEQYF.